The clone carrying this T cell receptor (beta chain) was detected many times. Its antigen is not identified. The source of the sample is a study of Graves' ophthalmopathy and Graves' hyperthyroidism. General study points: A model of 13 signatures distinguished ophthalmopathy from stable hyperthyroidism at roughly 86% sensitivity and roughly 80% specificity. Most clonotypes expanded in thyroid above 0.001 frequency were present in blood too.

CAS ≥3, NOSPECS ≥4, moderate-to-severe activity and duration under 3 months marked donors with ophthalmopathy. Fresh peripheral blood, approximately 10 ml, was the PBMC source. RNA transcripts were the template, and TCR beta CDR3 regions were amplified from them. First-round RT-PCR relied on HTBI primers, and a second-round multiplex PCR came next. MiXCR, applied by TCRdb to the multiplex PCR reads, yields one record per CDR3 protein. The table records hundreds of thousands of distinct CDR3 sequences, roughly two fifths of them present only once. Sequenced input: peripheral blood. The receptor's source is an adult man with Graves' ophthalmopathy.

The CDR3 sequence: CSVEAAGGNFYEQYF. The CDR3 nucleotides read TGCAGCGTTGAGGCGGCGGGAGGGAACTTCTACGAGCAGTACTTC. The genes are TRBV29-1 and TRBJ2-7; 9 nucleotides line up with TRBD2. Germline CDR1 reads SQVTM; CDR2 reads ANQGSEA. This CDR3 is built from 15 residues. After removal of 3 bases from V and 3 bases from J, the junction contained 9 bases not matched to a gene.